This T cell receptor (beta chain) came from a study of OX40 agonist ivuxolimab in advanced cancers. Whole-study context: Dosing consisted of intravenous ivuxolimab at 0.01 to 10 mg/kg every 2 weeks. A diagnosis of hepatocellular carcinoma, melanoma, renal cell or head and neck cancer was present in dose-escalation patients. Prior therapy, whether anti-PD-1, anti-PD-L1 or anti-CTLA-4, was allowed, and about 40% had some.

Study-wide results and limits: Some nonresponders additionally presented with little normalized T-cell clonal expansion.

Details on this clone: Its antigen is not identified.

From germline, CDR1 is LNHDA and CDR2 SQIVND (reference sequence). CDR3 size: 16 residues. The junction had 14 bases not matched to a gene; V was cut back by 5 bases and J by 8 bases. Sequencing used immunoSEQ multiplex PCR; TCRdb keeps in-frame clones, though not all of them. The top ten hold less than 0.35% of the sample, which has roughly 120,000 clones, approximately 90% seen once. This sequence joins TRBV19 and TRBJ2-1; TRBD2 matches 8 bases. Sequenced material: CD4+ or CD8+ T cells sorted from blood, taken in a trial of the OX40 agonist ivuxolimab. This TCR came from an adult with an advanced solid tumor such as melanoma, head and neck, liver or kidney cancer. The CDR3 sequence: CASSPYSGTGVDEQFF. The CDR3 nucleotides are TGTGCCAGTAGTCCATATAGCGGGACGGGCGTCGATGAGCAGTTCTTC.